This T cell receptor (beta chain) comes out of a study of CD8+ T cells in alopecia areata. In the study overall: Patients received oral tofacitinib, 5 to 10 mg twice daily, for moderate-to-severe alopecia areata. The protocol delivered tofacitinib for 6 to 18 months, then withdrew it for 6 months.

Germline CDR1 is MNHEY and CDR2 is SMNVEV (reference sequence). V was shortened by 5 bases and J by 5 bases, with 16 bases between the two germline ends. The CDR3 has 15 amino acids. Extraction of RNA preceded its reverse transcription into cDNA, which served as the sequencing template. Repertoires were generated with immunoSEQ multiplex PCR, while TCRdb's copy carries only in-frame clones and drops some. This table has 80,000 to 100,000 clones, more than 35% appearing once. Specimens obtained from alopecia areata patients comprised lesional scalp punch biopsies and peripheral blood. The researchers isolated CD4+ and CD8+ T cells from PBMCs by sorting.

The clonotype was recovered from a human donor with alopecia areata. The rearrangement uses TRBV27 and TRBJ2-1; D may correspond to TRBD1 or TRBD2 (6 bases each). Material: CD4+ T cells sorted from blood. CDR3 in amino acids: CASSPRRGPDNEQFF. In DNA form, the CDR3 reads TGTGCCAGCAGTCCACGCCGGGGGCCCGACAATGAGCAGTTCTTC.